This T cell receptor beta chain was captured in a study of shared clonotypes between healthy human individuals. Study-level background: Three CD4 naive, three CD4 memory, two CD8 naive and one CD8 memory plate were used per donor. Study-level points and caveats: Compared with memory subsets, naive subsets generally had larger estimated richness.

Per germline, CDR1 MDHEN and CDR2 SYDVKM. The CDR3 totals 12 residues. Trimming took 2 bases from V and 2 from J, leaving 1 base between them. Note on this clone: What it recognizes is unknown. The sample holds other DNA sequences that translate to the same CDR3.

Clones were read by immunoSEQ multiplex PCR, and TCRdb kept only the in-frame ones, dropping some. The top ten clones hold under 0.15% of a sample with millions of clones, approximately 94% of them seen once. This chain uses TRBV28 with TRBJ1-3, with D unresolved. This sequence originates from a man younger than 35 in good health. Sequencing was carried out using naive CD4+ T cells sorted from blood. Sample subset: CD45RA+ positively selected. DNA for the CDR3: TGTGCCAGCAGTTTACCTGGAAACACCATATATTTT. Translation gives CASSLPGNTIYF.